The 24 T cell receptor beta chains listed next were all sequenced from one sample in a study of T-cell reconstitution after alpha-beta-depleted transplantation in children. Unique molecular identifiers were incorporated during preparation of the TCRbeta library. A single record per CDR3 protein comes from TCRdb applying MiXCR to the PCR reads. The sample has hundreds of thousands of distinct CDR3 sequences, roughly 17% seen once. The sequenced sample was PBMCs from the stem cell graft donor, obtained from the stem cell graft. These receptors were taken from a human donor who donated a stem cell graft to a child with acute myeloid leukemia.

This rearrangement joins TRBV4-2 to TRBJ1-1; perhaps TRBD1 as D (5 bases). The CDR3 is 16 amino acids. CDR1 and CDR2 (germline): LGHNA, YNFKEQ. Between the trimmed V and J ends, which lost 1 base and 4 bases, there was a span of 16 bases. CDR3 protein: CASSQVDLVRGTEAFF. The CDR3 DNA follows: TGTGCCAGCAGCCAAGTGGACCTTGTGAGGGGCACTGAAGCTTTCTTT.

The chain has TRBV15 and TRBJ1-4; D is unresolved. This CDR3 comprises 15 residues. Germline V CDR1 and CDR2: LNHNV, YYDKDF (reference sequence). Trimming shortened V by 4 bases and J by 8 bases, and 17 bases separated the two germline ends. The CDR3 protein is CATSTTGRIGEKLFF. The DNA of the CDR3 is TGTGCCACCAGCACAACCGGGAGGATTGGCGAAAAACTGTTTTTT.

The CDR3 DNA sequence: TGCAGCGCACGGGACAAGATCCCTTTCAATGAGCAGTTCTTC. Translated, it gives CSARDKIPFNEQFF. This rearrangement joins TRBV29-1 to TRBJ2-1; D is possibly TRBD1 (6 bases). The CDR3 spans 14 residues. Germline V gene sequence: CDR1 SQVTM, CDR2 ANQGSEA. V was pared by 7 bases and J by 6 bases, with 19 bases between.

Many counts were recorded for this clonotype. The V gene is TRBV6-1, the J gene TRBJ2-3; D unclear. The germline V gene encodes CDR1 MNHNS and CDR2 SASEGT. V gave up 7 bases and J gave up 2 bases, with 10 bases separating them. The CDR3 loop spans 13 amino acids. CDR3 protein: CASMSATTDTQYF. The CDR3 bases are TGTGCCAGCATGTCGGCTACCACAGATACGCAGTATTTT.

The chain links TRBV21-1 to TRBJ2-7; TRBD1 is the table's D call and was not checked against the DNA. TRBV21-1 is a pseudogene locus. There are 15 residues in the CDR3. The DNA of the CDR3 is TGTGCCAGCAGCACCGGGGGTTTCGGTTCCTACGAGCAGTACTTC. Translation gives CASSTGGFGSYEQYF.

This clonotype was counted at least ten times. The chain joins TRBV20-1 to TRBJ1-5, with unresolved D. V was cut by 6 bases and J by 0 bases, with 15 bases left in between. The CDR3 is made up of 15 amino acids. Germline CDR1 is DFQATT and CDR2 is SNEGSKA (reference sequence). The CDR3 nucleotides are TGCAGTGCGAGTCGGACTGACTATAGCAATCAGCCCCAGCATTTT. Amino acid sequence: CSASRTDYSNQPQHF.

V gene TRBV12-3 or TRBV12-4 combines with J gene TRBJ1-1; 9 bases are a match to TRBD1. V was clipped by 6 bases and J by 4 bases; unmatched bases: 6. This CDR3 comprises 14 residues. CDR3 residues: CASSEQGAATEAFF. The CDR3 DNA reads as TGTGCCAGCAGCGAACAGGGGGCAGCCACTGAAGCTTTCTTT.

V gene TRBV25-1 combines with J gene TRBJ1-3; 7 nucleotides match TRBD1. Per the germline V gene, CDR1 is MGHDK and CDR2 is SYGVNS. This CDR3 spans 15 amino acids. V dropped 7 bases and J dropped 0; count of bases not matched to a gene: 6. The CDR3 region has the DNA TGTGCCAGCACTGAGACAGGGAACTCTGGAAACACCATATATTTT. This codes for CASTETGNSGNTIYF.

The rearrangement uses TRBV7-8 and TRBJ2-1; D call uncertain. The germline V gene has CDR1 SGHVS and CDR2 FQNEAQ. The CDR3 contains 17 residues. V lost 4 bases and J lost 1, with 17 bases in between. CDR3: CASSSRNVGNSYNEQFF. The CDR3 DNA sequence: TGTGCCAGCAGCTCTCGTAACGTGGGGAATTCCTACAATGAGCAGTTCTTC.

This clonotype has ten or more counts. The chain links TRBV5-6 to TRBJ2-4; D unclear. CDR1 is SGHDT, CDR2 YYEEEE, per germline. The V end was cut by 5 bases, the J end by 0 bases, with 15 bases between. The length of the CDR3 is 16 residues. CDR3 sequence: CASSSPLKLAKNIQYF. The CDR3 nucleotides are TGTGCCAGCAGTTCCCCCCTTAAGCTAGCCAAAAACATTCAGTACTTC.

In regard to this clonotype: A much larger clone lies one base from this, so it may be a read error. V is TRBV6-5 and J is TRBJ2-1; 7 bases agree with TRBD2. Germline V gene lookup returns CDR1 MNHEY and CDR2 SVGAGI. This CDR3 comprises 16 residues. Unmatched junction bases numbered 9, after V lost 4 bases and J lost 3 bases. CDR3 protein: CASSWITGGCYNEQFF. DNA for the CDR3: TGTGCCAGCAGTTGGATTACGGGGGGTTGCTACAATGAGCAGTTCTTC.

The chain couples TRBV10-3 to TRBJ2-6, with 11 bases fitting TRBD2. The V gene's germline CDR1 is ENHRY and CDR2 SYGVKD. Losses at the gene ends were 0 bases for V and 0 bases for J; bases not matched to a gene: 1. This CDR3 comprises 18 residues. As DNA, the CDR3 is TGTGCCATCAGTGAGTCTGGGACTAGCGGCTCTGGGGCCAACGTCCTGACTTTC. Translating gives CAISESGTSGSGANVLTF.

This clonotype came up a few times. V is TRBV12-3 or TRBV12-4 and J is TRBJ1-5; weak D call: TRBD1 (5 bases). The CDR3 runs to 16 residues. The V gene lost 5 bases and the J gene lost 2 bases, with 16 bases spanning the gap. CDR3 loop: CASSRGAPAGNQPQHF. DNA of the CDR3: TGTGCCAGCAGTCGCGGGGCTCCTGCGGGCAATCAGCCCCAGCATTTT.

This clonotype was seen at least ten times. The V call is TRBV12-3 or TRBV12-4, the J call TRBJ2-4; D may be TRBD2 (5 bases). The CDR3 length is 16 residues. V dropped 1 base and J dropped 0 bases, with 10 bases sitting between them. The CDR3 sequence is CASSLEEALAKNIQYF. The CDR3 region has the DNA TGTGCCAGCAGTTTAGAGGAGGCTCTAGCCAAAAACATTCAGTACTTC.

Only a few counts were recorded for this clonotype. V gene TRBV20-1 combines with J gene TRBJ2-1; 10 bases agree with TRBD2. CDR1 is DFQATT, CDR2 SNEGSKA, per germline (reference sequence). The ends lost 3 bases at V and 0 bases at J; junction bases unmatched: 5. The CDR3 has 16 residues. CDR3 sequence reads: CSASPRTSGSYNEQFF. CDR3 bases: TGCAGTGCTAGCCCCAGGACTAGCGGCTCCTACAATGAGCAGTTCTTC.

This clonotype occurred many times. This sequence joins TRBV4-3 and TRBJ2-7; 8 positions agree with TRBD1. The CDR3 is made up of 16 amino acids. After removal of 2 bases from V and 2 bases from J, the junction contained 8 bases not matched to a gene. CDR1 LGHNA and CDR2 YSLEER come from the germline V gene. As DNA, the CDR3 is TGCGCCAGCAGCCAAATAACTGCGGACAGGGCCTACGAGCAGTACTTC. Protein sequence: CASSQITADRAYEQYF.

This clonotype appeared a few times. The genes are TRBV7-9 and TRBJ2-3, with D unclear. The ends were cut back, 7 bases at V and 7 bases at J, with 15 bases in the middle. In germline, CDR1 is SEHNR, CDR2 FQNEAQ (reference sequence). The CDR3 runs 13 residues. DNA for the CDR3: TGTGCCAGCAAATCCCCCGAGTCTAATACGCAGTATTTT. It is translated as CASKSPESNTQYF.

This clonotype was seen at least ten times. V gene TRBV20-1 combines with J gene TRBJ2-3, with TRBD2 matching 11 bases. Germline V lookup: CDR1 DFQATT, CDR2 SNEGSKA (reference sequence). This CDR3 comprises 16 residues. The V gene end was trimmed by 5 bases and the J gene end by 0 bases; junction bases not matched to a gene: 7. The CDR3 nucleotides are TGCAGTGCTGAGGGACTAGCGGATCCTAGCACAGATACGCAGTATTTT. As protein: CSAEGLADPSTDTQYF.

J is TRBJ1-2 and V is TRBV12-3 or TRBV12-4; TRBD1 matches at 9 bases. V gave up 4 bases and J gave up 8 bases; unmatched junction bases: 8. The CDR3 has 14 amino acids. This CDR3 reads CASSSDRGSGGYTF. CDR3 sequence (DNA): TGTGCCAGCAGTTCGGACAGGGGCTCGGGGGGCTACACCTTC.

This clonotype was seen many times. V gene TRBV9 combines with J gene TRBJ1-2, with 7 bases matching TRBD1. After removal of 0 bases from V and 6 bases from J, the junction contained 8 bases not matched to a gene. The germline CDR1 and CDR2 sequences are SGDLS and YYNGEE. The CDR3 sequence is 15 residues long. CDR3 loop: CASSVALGTEDGYTF. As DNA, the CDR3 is TGTGCCAGCAGCGTAGCTCTTGGGACAGAAGATGGCTACACCTTC.

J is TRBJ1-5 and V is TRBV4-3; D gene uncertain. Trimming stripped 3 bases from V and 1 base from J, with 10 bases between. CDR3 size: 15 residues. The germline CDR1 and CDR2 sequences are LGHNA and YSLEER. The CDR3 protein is CASSQGTTSNQPQHF. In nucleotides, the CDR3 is TGCGCCAGCAGCCAGGGAACAACGAGCAATCAGCCCCAGCATTTT.

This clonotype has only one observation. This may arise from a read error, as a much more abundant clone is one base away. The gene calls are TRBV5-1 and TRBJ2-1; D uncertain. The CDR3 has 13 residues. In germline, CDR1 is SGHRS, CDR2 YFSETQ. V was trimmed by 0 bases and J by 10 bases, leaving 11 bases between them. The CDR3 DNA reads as TGCGCCAGCAGCTTGGGAACGGCCCAAGAGCAGTTCTTC. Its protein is CASSLGTAQEQFF.

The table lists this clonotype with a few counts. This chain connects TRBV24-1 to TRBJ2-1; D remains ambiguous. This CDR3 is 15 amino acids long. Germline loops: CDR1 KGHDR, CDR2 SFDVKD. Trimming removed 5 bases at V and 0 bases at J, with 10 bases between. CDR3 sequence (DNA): TGTGCCACCAGTGGGTGGGCAAACTCCTACAATGAGCAGTTCTTC. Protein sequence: CATSGWANSYNEQFF.

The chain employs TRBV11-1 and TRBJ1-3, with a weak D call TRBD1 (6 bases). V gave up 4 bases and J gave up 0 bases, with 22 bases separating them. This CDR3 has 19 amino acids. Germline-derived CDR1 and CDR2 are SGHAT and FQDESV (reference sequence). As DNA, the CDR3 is TGTGCCAGCAGCTGGGAACAGGGCCAACTTGAGATCTCTGGAAACACCATATATTTT. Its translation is CASSWEQGQLEISGNTIYF.